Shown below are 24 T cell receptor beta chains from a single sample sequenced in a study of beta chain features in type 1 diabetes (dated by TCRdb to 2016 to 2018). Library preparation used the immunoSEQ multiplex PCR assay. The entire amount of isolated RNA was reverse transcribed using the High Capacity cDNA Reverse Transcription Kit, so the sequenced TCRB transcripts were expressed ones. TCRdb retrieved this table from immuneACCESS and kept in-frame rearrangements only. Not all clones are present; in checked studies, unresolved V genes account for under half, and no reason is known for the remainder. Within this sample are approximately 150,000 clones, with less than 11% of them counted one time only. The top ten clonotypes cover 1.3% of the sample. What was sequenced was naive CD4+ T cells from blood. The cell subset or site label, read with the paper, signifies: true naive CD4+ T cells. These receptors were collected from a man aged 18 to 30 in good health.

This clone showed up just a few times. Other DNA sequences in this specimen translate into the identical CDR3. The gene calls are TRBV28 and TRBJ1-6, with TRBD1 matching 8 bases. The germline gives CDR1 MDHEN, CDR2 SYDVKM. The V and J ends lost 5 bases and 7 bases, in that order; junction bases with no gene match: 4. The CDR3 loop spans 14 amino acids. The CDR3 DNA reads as TGTGCCAGCAGTCTTGGACAGGGAAATTCACCCCTCCACTTT. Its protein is CASSLGQGNSPLHF.

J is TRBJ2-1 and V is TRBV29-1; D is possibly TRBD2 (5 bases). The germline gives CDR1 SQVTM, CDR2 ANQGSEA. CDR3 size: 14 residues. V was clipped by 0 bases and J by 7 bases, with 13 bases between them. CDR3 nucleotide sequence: TGCAGCGTTGAAGATCGGGTCCGGAGGAATGAGCAGTTCTTC. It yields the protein CSVEDRVRRNEQFF.

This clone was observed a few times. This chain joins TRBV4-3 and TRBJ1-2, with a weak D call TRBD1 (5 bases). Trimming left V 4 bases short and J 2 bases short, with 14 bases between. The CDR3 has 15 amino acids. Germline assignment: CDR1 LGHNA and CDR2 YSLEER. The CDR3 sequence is CASSPRVGGNYGYTF. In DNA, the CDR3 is TGCGCCAGCAGCCCGCGGGTCGGGGGAAACTATGGCTACACCTTC.

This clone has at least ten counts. The CDR3 nucleotides are TGTGCCAGCAGTTACGAACAGTACAATGAGCAGTTCTTC. The encoded protein is CASSYEQYNEQFF. The chain uses TRBV6-5 and TRBJ2-1; D remains ambiguous. This CDR3 spans 13 amino acids. The V and J ends lost 2 bases and 4 bases respectively, with 6 bases between them. In germline, CDR1 is MNHEY, CDR2 SVGAGI.

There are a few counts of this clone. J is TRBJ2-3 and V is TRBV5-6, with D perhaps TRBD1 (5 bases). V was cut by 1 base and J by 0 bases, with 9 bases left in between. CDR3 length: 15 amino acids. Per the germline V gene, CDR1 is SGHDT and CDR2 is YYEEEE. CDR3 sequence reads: CASSLRAGSTDTQYF. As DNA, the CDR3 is TGTGCCAGCAGCTTGAGGGCAGGGAGCACAGATACGCAGTATTTT.

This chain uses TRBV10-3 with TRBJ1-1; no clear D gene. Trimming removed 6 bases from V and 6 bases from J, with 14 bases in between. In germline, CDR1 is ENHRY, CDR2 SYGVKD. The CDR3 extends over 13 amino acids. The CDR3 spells CAIRPETPAEAFF. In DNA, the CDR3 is TGTGCCATCAGGCCGGAGACCCCCGCTGAAGCTTTCTTT.

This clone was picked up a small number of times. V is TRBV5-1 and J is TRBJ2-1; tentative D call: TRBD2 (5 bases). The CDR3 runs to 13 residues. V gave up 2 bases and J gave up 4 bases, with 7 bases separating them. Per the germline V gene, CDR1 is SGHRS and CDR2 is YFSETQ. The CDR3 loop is CASSFRGYNEQFF. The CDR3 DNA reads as TGCGCCAGCAGCTTTCGGGGTTACAATGAGCAGTTCTTC. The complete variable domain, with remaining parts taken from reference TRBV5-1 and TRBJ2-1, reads KAGVTQTPRYLIKTRGQQVTLSCSPISGHRSVSWYQQTPGQGLQFLFEYFSETQRNKGNFPGRFSGRQFSNSRSEMNVSTLELGDSALYLCASSFRGYNEQFFGPGTRLTVL.

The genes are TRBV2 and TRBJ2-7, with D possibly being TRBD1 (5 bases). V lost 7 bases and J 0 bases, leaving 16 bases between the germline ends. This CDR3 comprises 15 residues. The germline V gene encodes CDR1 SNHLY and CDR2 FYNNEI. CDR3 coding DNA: TGTGCCAGCAAAGTTGGGGCAGGCCCCTCCTACGAGCAGTACTTC. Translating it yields CASKVGAGPSYEQYF.

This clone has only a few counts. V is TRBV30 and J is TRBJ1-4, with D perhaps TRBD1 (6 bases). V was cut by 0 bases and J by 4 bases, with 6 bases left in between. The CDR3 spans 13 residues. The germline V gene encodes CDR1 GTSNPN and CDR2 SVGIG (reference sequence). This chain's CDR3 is CAWSVQGNEKLFF. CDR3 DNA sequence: TGTGCCTGGAGTGTACAGGGTAATGAAAAACTGTTTTTT.

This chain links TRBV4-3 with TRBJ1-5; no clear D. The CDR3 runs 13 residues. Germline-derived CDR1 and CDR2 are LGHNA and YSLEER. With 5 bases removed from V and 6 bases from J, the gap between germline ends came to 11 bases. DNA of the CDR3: TGCGCCAGCAGCAGGCGGCGTGGTCAGCCCCAGCATTTT. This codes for CASSRRRGQPQHF.

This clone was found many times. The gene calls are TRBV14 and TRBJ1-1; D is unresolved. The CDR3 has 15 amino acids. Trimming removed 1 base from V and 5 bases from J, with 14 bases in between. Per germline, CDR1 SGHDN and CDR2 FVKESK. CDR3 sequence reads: CASSQVRLRNTEAFF. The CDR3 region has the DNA TGTGCCAGCAGCCAAGTCCGGCTGAGGAATACTGAAGCTTTCTTT.

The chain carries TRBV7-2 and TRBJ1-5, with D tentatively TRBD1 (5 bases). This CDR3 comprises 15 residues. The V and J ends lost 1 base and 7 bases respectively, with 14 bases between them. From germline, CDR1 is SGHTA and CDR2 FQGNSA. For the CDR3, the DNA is TGTGCCAGCAGCTTAGAGCCCGGCAGGGTCCAGCCCCAGCATTTT. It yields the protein CASSLEPGRVQPQHF.

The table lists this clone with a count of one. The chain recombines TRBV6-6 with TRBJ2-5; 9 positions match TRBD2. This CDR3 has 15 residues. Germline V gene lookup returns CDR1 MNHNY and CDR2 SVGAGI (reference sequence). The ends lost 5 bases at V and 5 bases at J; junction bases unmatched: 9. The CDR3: CASSDVGLASETQYF. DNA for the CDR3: TGTGCCAGCAGTGACGTGGGACTAGCTAGCGAGACCCAGTACTTC.

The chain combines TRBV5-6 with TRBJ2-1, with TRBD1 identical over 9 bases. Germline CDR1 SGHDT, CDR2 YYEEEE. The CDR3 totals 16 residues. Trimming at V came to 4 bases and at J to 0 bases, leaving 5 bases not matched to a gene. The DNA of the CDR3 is TGTGCCAGCAGCCAGACAGGGGGTTTCTCCTACAATGAGCAGTTCTTC. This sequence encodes CASSQTGGFSYNEQFF.

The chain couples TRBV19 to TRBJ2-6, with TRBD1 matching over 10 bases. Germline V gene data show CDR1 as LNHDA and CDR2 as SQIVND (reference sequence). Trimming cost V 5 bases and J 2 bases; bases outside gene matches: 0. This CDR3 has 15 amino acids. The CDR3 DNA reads TGTGCCAGTAGTGGACAGGGGGCTGGGGCCAACGTCCTGACTTTC. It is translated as CASSGQGAGANVLTF.

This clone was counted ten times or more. This CDR3 is CAINRNQPQHF. For the CDR3, the DNA is TGTGCCATCAATCGCAATCAGCCCCAGCATTTT. The rearrangement links TRBV7-2 to TRBJ1-5, with unresolved D. Germline CDR1 is SGHTA and CDR2 is FQGNSA. V was clipped by 10 bases and J by 2 bases, with 6 bases between them. The CDR3 contains 11 residues.

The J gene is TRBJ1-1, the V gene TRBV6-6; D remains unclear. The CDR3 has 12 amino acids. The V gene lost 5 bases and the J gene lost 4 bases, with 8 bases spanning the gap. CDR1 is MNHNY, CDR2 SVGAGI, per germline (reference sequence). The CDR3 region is CASSTVVTEAFF. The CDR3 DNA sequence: TGTGCCAGCAGTACTGTGGTCACTGAAGCTTTCTTT.

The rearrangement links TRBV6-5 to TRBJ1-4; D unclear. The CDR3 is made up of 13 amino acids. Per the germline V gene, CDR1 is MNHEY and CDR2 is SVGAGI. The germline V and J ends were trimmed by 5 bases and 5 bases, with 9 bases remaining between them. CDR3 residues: CASSRVSNEKLFF. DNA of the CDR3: TGTGCCAGCAGTCGCGTTAGCAATGAAAAACTGTTTTTT.

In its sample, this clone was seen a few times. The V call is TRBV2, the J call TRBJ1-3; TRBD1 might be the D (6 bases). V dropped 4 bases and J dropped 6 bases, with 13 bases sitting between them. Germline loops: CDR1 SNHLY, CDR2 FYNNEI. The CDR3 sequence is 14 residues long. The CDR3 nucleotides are TGTGCCAGCAGTGGGAATGGACAGCCAAACACCATATATTTT. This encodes CASSGNGQPNTIYF.

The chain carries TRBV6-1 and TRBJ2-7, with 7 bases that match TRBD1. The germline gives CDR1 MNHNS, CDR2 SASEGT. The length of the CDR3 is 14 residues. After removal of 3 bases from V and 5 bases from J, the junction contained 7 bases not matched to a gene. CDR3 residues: CASSEPQGSNEQYF. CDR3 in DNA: TGTGCCAGCAGTGAGCCACAGGGGTCCAACGAGCAGTACTTC.

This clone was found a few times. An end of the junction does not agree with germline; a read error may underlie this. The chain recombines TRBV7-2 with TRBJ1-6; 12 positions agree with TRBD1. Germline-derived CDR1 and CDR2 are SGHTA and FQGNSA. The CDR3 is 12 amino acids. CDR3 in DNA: TGTGCCAGCAGCTCGGGACAGGGGGCGGGTAACTTT. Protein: CASSSGQGAGNF.

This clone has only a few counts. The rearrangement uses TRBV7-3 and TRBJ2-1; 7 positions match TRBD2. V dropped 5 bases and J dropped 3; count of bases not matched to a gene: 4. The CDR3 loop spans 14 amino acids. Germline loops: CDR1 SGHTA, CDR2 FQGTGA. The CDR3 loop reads CASSLRDYYNEQFF. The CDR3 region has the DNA TGTGCCAGCAGCCTCCGGGACTACTACAATGAGCAGTTCTTC.

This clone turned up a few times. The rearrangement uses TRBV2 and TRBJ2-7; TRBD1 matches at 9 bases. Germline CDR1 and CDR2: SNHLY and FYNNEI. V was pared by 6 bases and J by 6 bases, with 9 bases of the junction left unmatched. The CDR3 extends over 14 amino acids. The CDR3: CASSTGQGRFEQYF. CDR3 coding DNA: TGTGCCAGCAGCACGGGACAGGGCCGTTTCGAGCAGTACTTC.

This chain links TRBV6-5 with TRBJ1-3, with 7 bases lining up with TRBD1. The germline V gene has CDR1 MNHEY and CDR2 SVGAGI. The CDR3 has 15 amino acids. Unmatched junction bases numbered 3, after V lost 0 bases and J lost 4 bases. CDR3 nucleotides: TGTGCCAGCAGTTACTCGACAGGGATAGGAAACACCATATATTTT. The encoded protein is CASSYSTGIGNTIYF.